The entry below describes one T cell receptor (beta chain). As yet, its antigen is unknown. Here immunoSEQ multiplex PCR was the method, and the copy in TCRdb shows in-frame clones only, minus some. The sample shows approximately 75,000 clones, around 90% of them seen only once. This specimen comes from a study of T cell responses to AZD1222 COVID-19 vaccine. Germline CDR1 is SGHRS and CDR2 is YFSETQ. Trimming left V 4 bases short and J 0 bases short, with 10 bases between. The CDR3 spans 15 residues. Study-wide points: In a largely white British group with more females than males, clonal diversity was possibly underestimated.

The chain joins TRBV5-1 to TRBJ2-2; D not certain. The sequence derives from an adult who received the AZD1222 COVID-19 vaccine. The material was peripheral blood, obtained 28 days after the second AZD1222 dose. The chain's CDR3 is CASSLDNANTGELFF. CDR3 bases: TGCGCCAGCAGCCTAGACAACGCGAACACCGGGGAGCTGTTTTTT. The full variable domain, completed using reference TRBV5-1 and TRBJ2-2, is KAGVTQTPRYLIKTRGQQVTLSCSPISGHRSVSWYQQTPGQGLQFLFEYFSETQRNKGNFPGRFSGRQFSNSRSEMNVSTLELGDSALYLCASSLDNANTGELFFGEGSRLTVL.